Presented here are 2 T cell receptor beta chains from one specimen sequenced in a study of breast tumors, draining lymph nodes, adjacent tissues. TCRdb recomputed calls from the multiplex PCR reads with MiXCR, one row per CDR3 protein. Among around 9,100 distinct CDR3 sequences, 42% were seen once, and the ten largest hold around 13%. Specimen: tumor-adjacent breast tissue. These receptors came from a female donor with breast cancer. Some clones in this sample may be carry-over from other donors' samples.

Points on this clonotype: With a much larger clone just one base away, this may be a read error. The V gene is TRBV30, the J gene TRBJ2-3, with 7 bases that match TRBD1. There are 15 residues in the CDR3. Germline-derived CDR1 and CDR2 are GTSNPN and SVGIG (reference sequence). The CDR3 loop is CAWSVGQESTGTQYF. CDR3 nucleotides: TGTGCCTGGAGTGTTGGACAGGAGAGCACAGGTACGCAGTATTTT. The full variable domain, completed using reference TRBV30 and TRBJ2-3, is SQTIHQWPATLVQPVGSPLSLECTVEGTSNPNLYWYRQAAGRGLQLLFYSVGIGQISSEVPQNLSASRPQDRQFILSSKKLLLSDSGFYLCAWSVGQESTGTQYFGPGTRLTVL.

This clonotype is medium-sized. This rearrangement joins TRBV6-1 to TRBJ2-5, with 8 bases lining up with TRBD2. The CDR3 totals 13 residues. Germline lookup yields CDR1 MNHNS and CDR2 SASEGT. Trimming took 6 bases from V and 3 from J; bases not matched to a gene: 3. The CDR3 reads CASRILAEETQYF. In DNA form, the CDR3 reads TGTGCCAGCAGAATACTAGCGGAAGAGACCCAGTACTTC.